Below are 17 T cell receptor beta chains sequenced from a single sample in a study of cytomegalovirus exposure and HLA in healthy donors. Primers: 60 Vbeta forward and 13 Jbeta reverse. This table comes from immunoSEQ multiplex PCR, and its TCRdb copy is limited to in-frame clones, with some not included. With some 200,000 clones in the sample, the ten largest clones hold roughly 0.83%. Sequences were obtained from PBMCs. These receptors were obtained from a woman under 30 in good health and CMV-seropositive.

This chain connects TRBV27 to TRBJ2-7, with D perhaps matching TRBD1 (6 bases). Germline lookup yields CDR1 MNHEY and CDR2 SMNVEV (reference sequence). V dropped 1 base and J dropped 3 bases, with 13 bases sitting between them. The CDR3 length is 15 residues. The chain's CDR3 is CASSLWAGAGYEQYF. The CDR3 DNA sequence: TGTGCCAGCAGTTTATGGGCAGGGGCGGGCTACGAGCAGTACTTC.

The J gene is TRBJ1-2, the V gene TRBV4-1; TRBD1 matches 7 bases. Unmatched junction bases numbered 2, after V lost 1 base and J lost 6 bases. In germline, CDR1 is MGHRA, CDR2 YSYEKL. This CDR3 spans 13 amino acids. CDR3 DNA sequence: TGCGCCAGCAGCCAAGGACAGGGACATGGCTACACCTTC. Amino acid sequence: CASSQGQGHGYTF.

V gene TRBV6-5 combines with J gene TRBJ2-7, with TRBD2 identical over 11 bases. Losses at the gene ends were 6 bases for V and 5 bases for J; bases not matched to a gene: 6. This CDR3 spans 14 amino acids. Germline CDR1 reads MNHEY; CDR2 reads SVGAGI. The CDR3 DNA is TGTGCCAGCAGAAAGTTAGCGGGGGGGAACGAGCAGTACTTC. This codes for CASRKLAGGNEQYF.

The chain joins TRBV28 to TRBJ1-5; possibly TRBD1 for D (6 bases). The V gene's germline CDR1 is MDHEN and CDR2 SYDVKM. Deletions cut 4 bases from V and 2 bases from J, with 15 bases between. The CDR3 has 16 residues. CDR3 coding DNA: TGTGCCAGCAGTTACAGGGTGGTTTTTGGCAATCAGCCCCAGCATTTT. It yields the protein CASSYRVVFGNQPQHF.

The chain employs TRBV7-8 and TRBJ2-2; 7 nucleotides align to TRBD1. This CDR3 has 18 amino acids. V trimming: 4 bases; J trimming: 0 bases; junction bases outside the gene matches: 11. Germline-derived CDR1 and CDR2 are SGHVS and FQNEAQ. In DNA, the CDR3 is TGTGCCAGCAGCTCGCCTTGGGACAGACCTGCGAACACCGGGGAGCTGTTTTTT. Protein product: CASSSPWDRPANTGELFF.

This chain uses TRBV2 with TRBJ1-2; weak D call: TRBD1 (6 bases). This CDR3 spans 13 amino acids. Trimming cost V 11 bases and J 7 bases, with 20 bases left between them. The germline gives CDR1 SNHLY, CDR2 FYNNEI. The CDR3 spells CARTGGAFFGYTF. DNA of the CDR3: TGTGCCCGGACCGGGGGGGCTTTCTTTGGCTACACCTTC.

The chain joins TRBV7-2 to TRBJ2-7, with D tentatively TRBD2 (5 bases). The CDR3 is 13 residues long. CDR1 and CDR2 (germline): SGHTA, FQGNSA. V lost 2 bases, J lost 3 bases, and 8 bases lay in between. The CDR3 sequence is CASSLTRDYEQYF. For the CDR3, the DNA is TGTGCCAGCAGCTTAACCCGGGACTACGAGCAGTACTTC.

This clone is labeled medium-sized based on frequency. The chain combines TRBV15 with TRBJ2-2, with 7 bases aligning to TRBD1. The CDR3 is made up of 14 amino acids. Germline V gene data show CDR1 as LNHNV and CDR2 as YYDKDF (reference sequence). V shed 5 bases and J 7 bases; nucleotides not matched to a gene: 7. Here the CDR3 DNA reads TGTGCCACCAGCCCCGGGACAGCAAGCGGGGAGCTGTTTTTT. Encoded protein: CATSPGTASGELFF.

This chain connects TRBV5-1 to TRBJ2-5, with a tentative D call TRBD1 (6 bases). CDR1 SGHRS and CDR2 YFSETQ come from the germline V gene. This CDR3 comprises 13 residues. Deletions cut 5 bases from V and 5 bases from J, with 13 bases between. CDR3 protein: CASSLQGAETQYF. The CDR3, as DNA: TGCGCCAGCAGTTTACAGGGTGCCGAGACCCAGTACTTC.

This CDR3 reads CASSPGSGGEQFF. The CDR3 DNA sequence: TGTGCCAGCTCACCTGGATCGGGAGGTGAGCAGTTCTTC. The gene calls are TRBV18 and TRBJ2-1; 7 nucleotides agree with TRBD2. The trim removed 3 bases at V and 9 bases at J, leaving 5 bases unmatched. This CDR3 comprises 13 residues. CDR1 and CDR2 from the germline V gene are KGHSH and LQKENI.

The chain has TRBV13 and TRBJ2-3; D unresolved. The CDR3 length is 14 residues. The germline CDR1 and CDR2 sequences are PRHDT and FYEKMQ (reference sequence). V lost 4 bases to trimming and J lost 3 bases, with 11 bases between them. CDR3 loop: CASSSRKRTDTQYF. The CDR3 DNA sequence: TGTGCCAGCAGCTCACGGAAGCGTACAGATACGCAGTATTTT.

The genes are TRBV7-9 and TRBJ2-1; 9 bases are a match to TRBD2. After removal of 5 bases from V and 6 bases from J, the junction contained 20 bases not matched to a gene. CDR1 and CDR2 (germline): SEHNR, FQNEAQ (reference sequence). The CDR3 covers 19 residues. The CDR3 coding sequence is TGTGCCAGCAGCCAACCGGGACGGCGGGGCGGGGGGGACAGCAATGAGCAGTTCTTC. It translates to CASSQPGRRGGGDSNEQFF.

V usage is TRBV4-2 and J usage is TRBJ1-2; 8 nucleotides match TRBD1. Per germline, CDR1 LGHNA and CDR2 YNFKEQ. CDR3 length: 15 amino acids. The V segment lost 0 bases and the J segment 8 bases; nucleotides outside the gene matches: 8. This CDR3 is CASSQDTRTGRGYTF. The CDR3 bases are TGTGCCAGCAGCCAAGATACCCGGACAGGGCGGGGCTACACCTTC.

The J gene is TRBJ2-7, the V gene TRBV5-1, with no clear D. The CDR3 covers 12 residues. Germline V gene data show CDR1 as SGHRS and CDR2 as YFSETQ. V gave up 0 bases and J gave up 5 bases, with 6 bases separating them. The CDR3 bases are TGCGCCAGCAGCTTGGGTACGGACGAGCAGTACTTC. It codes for CASSLGTDEQYF.

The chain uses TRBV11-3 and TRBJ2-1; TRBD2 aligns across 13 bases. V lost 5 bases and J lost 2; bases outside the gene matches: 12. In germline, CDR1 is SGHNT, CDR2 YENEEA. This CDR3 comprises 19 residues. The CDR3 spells CASSRGTSGTGWAYNEQFF. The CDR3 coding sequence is TGTGCCAGCAGCCGTGGGACTAGCGGGACCGGGTGGGCCTACAATGAGCAGTTCTTC.

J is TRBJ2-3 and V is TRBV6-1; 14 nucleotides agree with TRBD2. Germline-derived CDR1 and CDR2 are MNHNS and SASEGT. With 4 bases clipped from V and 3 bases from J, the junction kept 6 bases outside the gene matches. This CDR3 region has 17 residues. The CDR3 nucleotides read TGTGCCAGCAGTGTGTCGACTAGCGGGGGGGGTACAGATACGCAGTATTTT. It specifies CASSVSTSGGGTDTQYF.

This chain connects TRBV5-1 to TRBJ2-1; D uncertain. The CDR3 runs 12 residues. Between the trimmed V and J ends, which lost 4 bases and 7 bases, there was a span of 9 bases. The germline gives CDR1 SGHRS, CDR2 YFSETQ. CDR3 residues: CASSTRGNEQFF. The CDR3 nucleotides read TGCGCCAGCAGCACGAGAGGAAATGAGCAGTTCTTC.